Presented here are 5 T cell receptor beta chains from one specimen sequenced in a study of blood T cell repertoires in COVID-19. TCRdb's copy holds only in-frame clones and misses some; the assay was immunoSEQ multiplex PCR. This sample yields 190,000 or so clones, of which 88% are seen a single time; approximately 4% belongs to the top ten. The sequenced sample was peripheral blood. These receptors originate from a woman in her twenties or thirties with acute or convalescent COVID-19.

The CDR3 nucleotides are TGTGCCAGCAGCGTAGGGACAGGCAGCGAGCAGTACTTC. Translating it yields CASSVGTGSEQYF. V gene TRBV9 combines with J gene TRBJ2-7, with 7 nucleotides matching TRBD1. Germline loops: CDR1 SGDLS, CDR2 YYNGEE. After removal of 0 bases from V and 6 bases from J, the junction contained 3 bases not matched to a gene. The CDR3 totals 13 residues.

The chain uses TRBV3-1 (or the pseudogene TRBV3-2) and TRBJ1-3; TRBD1 aligns across 8 bases. The J segment lost 3 bases and the V segment lost 4 bases, leaving 2 bases of the junction unmatched. Germline V lookup: CDR1 LGHDT, CDR2 YNNKEL (reference sequence). The CDR3 covers 14 residues. The CDR3 coding sequence is TGTGCCAGCAGCCCCGGGACAGGTGGAAACACCATATATTTT. Protein: CASSPGTGGNTIYF.

The chain is built from TRBV10-3 and TRBJ1-3; D might be TRBD1 (5 bases). The germline CDR1 and CDR2 sequences are ENHRY and SYGVKD. The CDR3 contains 12 residues. Trimming pared 6 bases from V and 2 bases from J, leaving 5 bases between. CDR3 residues: CAIRTAGNTIYF. The CDR3 nucleotides read TGTGCCATCAGGACAGCTGGAAACACCATATATTTT.

This chain joins TRBV10-3 and TRBJ2-2; 7 positions match TRBD1. J gave up 5 bases and V 9 bases, and 9 bases lay outside the gene matches. In germline, CDR1 is ENHRY, CDR2 SYGVKD. The CDR3 sequence is 14 residues long. CDR3 residues: CAIGQAYKTGELFF. DNA for the CDR3: TGTGCCATTGGACAGGCCTATAAGACCGGGGAGCTGTTTTTT.

V and J are TRBV5-1 and TRBJ2-3; TRBD2 might be the D (6 bases). The CDR3 sequence is 16 residues long. CDR1 and CDR2 (germline): SGHRS, YFSETQ. Trimming removed 0 bases from V and 2 bases from J, with 13 bases in between. The CDR3 DNA is TGCGCCAGCAGCTTGGGGGACTTTTTCTACACAGATACGCAGTATTTT. Residues: CASSLGDFFYTDTQYF.